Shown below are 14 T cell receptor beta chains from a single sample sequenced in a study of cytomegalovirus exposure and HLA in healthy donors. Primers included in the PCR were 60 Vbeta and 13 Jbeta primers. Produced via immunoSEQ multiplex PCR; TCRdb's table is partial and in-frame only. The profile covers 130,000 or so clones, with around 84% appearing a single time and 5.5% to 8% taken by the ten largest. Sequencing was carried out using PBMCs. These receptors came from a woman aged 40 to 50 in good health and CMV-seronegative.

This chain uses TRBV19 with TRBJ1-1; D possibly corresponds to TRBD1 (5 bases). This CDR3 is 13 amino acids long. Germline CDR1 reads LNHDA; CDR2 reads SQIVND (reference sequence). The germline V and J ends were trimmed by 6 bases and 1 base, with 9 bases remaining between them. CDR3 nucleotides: TGTGCCAGTAGAGCGGGGCGGAACACTGAAGCTTTCTTT. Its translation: CASRAGRNTEAFF.

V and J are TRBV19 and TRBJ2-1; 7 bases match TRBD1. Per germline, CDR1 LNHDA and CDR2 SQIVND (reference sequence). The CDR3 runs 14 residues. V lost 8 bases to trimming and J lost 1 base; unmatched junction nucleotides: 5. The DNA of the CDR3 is TGTGCCAGTGCAACAGGGGTTTCCTACAATGAGCAGTTCTTC. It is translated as CASATGVSYNEQFF.

For the CDR3, the DNA is TGTGCCAGCAGCTTGGCCGGGGGTAGTATCGTCGGGCAGTACTTC. Translating it yields CASSLAGGSIVGQYF. The chain employs TRBV5-4 and TRBJ2-7; tentatively, D is TRBD2 (6 bases). Germline V gene sequence: CDR1 SGHNT, CDR2 YYREEE (reference sequence). The length of the CDR3 is 15 residues. The V end lost 0 bases, the J end lost 9 bases, and 19 bases lay between the germline ends.

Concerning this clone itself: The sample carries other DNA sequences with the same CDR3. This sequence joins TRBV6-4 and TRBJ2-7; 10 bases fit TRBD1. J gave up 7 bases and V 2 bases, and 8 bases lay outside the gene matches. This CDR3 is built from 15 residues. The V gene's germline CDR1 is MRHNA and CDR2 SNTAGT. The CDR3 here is CASSDRRTGGFEQYF. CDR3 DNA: TGTGCCAGCAGTGACAGGAGGACAGGGGGGTTTGAGCAGTACTTC.

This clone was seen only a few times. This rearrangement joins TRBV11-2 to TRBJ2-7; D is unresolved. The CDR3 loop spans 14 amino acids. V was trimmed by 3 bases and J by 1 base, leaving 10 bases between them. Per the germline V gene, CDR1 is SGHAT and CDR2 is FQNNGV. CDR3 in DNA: TGTGCCAGCAGCTTGAACCCCGGGTCCTACGAGCAGTACTTC. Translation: CASSLNPGSYEQYF.

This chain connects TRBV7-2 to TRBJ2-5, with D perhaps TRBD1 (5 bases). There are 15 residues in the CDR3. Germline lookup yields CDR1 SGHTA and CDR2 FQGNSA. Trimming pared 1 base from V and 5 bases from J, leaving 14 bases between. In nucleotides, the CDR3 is TGTGCCAGCAGCTTAGGGGGCGCCGGTAGGGAGACCCAGTACTTC. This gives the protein CASSLGGAGRETQYF.

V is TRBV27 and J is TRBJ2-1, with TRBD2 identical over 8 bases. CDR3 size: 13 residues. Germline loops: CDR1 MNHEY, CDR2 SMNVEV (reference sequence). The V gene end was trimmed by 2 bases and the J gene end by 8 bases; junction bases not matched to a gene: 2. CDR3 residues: CASSLLAGYEQFF. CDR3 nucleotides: TGTGCCAGCAGTTTACTAGCGGGCTATGAGCAGTTCTTC.

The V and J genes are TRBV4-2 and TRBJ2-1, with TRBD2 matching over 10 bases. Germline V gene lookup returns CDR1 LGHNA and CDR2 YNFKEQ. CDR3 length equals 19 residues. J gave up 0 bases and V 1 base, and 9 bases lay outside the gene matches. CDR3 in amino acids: CASSQAPSGSDRSYNEQFF. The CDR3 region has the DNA TGTGCCAGCAGCCAAGCACCTAGCGGGAGTGATCGCTCCTACAATGAGCAGTTCTTC.

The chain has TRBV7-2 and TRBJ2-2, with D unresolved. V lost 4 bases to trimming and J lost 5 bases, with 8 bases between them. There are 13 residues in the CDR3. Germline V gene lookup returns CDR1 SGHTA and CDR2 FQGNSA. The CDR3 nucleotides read TGTGCCAGCAGCTACCGACTTACCGGGGAGCTGTTTTTT. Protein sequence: CASSYRLTGELFF.

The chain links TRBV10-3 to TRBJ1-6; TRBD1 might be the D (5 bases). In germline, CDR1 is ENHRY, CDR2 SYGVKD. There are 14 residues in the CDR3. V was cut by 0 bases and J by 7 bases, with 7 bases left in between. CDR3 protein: CAISESTGNSPLHF. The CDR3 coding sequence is TGTGCCATCAGTGAGTCTACAGGAAATTCACCCCTCCACTTT.

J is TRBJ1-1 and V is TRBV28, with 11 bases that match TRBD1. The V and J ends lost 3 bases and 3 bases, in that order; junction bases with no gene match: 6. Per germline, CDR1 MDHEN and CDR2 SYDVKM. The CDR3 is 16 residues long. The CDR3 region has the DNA TGTGCCAGCAGTTTCCGGACAGGGGGCGCCGACACTGAAGCTTTCTTT. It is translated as CASSFRTGGADTEAFF.

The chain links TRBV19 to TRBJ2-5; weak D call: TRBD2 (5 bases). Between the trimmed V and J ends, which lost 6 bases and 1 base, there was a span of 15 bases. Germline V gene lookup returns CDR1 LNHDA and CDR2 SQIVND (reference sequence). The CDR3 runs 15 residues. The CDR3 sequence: CASRVPGGSQETQYF. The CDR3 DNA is TGTGCCAGTAGGGTTCCTGGAGGATCCCAAGAGACCCAGTACTTC.

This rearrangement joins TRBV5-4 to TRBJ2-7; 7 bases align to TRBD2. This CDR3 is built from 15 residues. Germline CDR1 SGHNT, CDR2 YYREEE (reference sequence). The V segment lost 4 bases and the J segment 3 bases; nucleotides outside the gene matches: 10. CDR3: CASSKRGGNFYEQYF. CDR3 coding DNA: TGTGCCAGCAGCAAGCGGGGCGGAAACTTCTACGAGCAGTACTTC.

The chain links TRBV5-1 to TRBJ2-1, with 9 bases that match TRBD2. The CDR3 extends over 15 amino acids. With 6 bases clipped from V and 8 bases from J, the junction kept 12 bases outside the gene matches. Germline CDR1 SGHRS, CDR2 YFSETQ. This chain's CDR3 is CASTLTSGPGYEQFF. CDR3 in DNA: TGCGCCAGCACCTTAACTAGCGGGCCAGGATATGAGCAGTTCTTC.